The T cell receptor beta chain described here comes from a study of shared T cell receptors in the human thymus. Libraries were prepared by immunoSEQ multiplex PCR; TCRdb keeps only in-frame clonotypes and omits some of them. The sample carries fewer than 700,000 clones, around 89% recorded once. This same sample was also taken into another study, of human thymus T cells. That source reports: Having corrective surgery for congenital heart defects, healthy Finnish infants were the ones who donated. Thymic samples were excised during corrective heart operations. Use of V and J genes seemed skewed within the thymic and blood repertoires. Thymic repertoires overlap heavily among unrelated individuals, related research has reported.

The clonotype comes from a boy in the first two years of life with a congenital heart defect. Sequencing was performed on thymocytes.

The CDR3 sequence: CASSVDTYEQYF. CDR3 coding DNA: TGTGCCAGCAGCGTGGACACCTACGAGCAGTACTTC. The V gene is TRBV28, the J gene TRBJ2-7; a weak D match, TRBD1 (5 bases). The CDR3 has 12 residues. Trimming took off 6 bases at V and 2 bases at J, with 8 bases between the two ends. Germline CDR1 MDHEN, CDR2 SYDVKM. Looking up the rest from reference TRBV28 and TRBJ2-7 gives the full variable domain: DVKVTQSSRYLVKRTGEKVFLECVQDMDHENMFWYRQDPGLGLRLIYFSYDVKMKEKGDIPEGYSVSREKKERFSLILESASTNQTSMYLCASSVDTYEQYFGPGTRLTVT.